This TCR beta chain originates from a study of memory CD4+ T cells and cytomegalovirus serostatus. Looked up from germline, CDR1 is SGHNT and CDR2 is YENEEA. CDR3 length: 16 residues. The J segment lost 0 bases and the V segment lost 2 bases, leaving 7 bases of the junction unmatched. Single viable CD3+CD4+CD8-CD45RO+ cells were sorted as the memory CD4+ T cells. Donors' CMV status reflects serum IgG against pp150, pp28, p38, p52. Produced via immunoSEQ multiplex PCR; TCRdb's table is partial and in-frame only. The sample has more than 45,000 clones; around 80% are singletons. This clonotype was sampled from an adult in good health and CMV-seronegative. The sequenced material came from memory CD4+ T cells from blood. The gene calls are TRBV11-3 and TRBJ2-7; the match to TRBD2 covers 7 bases. The DNA for the CDR3 is TGTGCCAGCAGCTTATTTGGCGGGGGAAGCTCCTACGAGCAGTACTTC. Amino acid sequence: CASSLFGGGSSYEQYF.